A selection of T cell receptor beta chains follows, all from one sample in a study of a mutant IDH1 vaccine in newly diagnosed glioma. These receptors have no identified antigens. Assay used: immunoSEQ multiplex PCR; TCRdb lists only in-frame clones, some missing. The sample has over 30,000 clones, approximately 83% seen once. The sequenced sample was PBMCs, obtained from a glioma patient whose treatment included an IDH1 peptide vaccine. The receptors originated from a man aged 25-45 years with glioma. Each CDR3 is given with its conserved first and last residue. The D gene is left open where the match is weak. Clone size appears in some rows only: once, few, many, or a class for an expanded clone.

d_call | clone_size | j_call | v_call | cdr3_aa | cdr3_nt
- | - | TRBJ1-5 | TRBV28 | CASSFNQPQHF | TGTGCCAGCAGTTTCAATCAGCCCCAGCATTTT
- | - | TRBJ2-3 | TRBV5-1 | CASSPRGAKGTDTQYF | TGCGCCAGCAGCCCCCGGGGAGCGAAGGGGACAGATACGCAGTATTTT
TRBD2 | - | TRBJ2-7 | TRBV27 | CASSRRRAGPSSYEQYF | TGTGCCAGCAGTCGACGCCGAGCGGGGCCTAGCTCCTACGAGCAGTACTTC
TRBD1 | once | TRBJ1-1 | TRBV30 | CAWSGRTGLVKVEAFF | TGTGCCTGGAGTGGCAGGACAGGGTTGGTCAAGGTTGAAGCTTTCTTT
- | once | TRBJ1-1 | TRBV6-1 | CASSEVTSGPPNTEAFF | TGTGCCAGCAGTGAGGTTACATCCGGGCCCCCGAACACTGAAGCTTTCTTT
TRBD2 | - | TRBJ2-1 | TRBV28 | CASVPMGREDLGNEQFF | TGTGCCAGCGTCCCCATGGGGCGGGAGGACCTCGGCAATGAGCAGTTCTTC
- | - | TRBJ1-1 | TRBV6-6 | CASSSTTGQTGGEAFF | TGTGCCAGCAGCTCTACTACCGGACAGACCGGGGGTGAAGCTTTCTTT
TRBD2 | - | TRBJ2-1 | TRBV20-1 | CGLAGRDEQFF | TGCGGACTAGCGGGGAGGGATGAGCAGTTCTTC
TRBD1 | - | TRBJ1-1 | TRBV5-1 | CASSYRQGNLMNTEAFF | TGCGCCAGCAGCTACAGACAGGGCAACCTCATGAACACTGAAGCTTTCTTT
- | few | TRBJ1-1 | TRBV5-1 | CASRPGTHTEAFF | TGCGCCAGCAGACCCGGGACACACACTGAAGCTTTCTTT
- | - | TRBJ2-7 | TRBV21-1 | CASSKRARDRGYF | TGTGCCAGCAGCAAACGGGCGCGAGACAGGGGGTACTTC
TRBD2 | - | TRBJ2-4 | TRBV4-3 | CASSQGVAGGLGNIQYF | TGCGCCAGCAGCCAAGGCGTGGCGGGGGGGCTGGGAAACATTCAGTACTTC
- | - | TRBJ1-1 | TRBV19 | CASSIGTENTEAFF | TGTGCCAGTAGTATAGGGACAGAGAACACTGAAGCTTTCTTT
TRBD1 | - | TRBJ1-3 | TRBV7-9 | CASSRTGASGNTIYF | TGTGCCAGCAGCCGTACAGGGGCCTCTGGAAACACCATATATTTT
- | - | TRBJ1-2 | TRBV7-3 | CASSRDQNYGYTF | TGTGCCAGCAGCCGGGACCAGAACTATGGCTACACCTTC
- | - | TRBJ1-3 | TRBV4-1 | CASSQLQGYSGNTIYF | TGCGCCAGCAGCCAATTACAGGGTTACTCTGGAAACACCATATATTTT
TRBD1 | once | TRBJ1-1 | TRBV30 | CAWRLGTGGTEAFF | TGTGCCTGGAGATTGGGCACAGGGGGAACTGAAGCTTTCTTT
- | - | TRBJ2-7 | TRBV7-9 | CASSFMGYEQYF | TGTGCCAGCAGCTTTATGGGGTACGAGCAGTACTTC
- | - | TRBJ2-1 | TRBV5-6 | CASSGGPGVNEQFF | TGTGCCAGCTCCGGGGGGCCAGGTGTCAATGAGCAGTTCTTC
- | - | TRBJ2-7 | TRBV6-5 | CASRSGTYYEQYF | TGTGCCAGCAGGTCCGGGACTTATTACGAGCAGTACTTC
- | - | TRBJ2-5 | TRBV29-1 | CSVGIQETQYF | TGCAGCGTTGGTATACAAGAGACCCAGTACTTC
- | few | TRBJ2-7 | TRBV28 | CASSSQGGHGTLFEQYF | TGTGCCAGCAGTTCACAGGGTGGCCACGGCACGCTCTTCGAGCAGTACTTC
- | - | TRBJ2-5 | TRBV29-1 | CSVGVIGAGETQYF | TGCAGCGTTGGAGTTATAGGGGCTGGGGAGACCCAGTACTTC
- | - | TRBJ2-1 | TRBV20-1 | CSAQGYEQFF | TGCAGTGCCCAGGGGTATGAGCAGTTCTTC
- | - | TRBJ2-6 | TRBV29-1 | CSVGSGPNVLTF | TGCAGCGTTGGGAGCGGTCCCAACGTCCTGACTTTC
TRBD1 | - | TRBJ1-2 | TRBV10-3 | CAISNNRGSGYTF | TGTGCCATCAGTAACAACAGGGGAAGTGGCTACACCTTC
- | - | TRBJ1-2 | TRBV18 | CASSPLDRVDGYTF | TGTGCCAGCTCACCACTCGATAGGGTTGATGGCTACACCTTC
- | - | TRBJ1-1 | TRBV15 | CATSRVGRGSEAFF | TGTGCCACCAGCAGAGTCGGCAGGGGCTCTGAAGCTTTCTTT
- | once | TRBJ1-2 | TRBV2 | CASSVQVYYGYTF | TGTGCCAGCAGTGTACAGGTCTACTATGGCTACACCTTC
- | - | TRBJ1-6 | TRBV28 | CASASESRRNSPLHF | TGTGCCAGCGCATCAGAGAGCCGGCGTAATTCACCCCTCCACTTT
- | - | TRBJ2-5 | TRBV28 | CASSLWGGETQYF | TGTGCCAGCAGTTTATGGGGGGGAGAGACCCAGTACTTC
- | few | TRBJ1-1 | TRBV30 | CAWSEQLNTEAFF | TGTGCCTGGAGTGAACAGTTGAACACTGAAGCTTTCTTT
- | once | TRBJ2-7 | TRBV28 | CASRPSDLSISYEQYF | TGTGCCAGCAGACCAAGCGACTTATCCATCTCCTACGAGCAGTACTTC
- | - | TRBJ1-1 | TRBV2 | CASSETGTEAFF | TGTGCCAGCAGTGAAACCGGCACTGAAGCTTTCTTT
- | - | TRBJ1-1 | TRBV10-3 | CAISQRHRAMNTEAFF | TGTGCCATTTCTCAAAGGCACAGGGCCATGAACACTGAAGCTTTCTTT
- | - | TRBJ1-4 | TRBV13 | CASSLETGRLFF | TGTGCCAGCAGCTTAGAGACGGGGAGGCTGTTTTTT
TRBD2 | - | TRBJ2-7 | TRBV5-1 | CASSLTSGGYEQYF | TGCGCCAGCAGCTTGACTAGCGGGGGCTACGAGCAGTACTTC
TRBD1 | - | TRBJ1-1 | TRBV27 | CASSPGTGRMNTEAFF | TGTGCCAGCAGTCCGGGGACAGGGCGGATGAACACTGAAGCTTTCTTT
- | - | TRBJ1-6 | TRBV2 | CATSPSTISSPLHF | TGTGCCACCTCCCCGTCGACAATTAGTTCACCCCTCCACTTT
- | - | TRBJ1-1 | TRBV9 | CASSRDPLNTEAFF | TGTGCCAGCAGCAGAGACCCTTTGAACACTGAAGCTTTCTTT
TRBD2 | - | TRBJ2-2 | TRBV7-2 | CASSLVAGGRALGTGELFF | TGTGCCAGCAGCTTAGTCGCGGGCGGGAGGGCCCTGGGCACCGGGGAGCTGTTTTTT
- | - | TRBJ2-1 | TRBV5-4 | CASSFGVTNEQFF | TGTGCCAGCAGCTTTGGAGTTACCAATGAGCAGTTCTTC
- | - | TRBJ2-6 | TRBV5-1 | CASSPTGPKGTGANVLTF | TGCGCCAGCAGCCCGACAGGACCTAAAGGTACCGGGGCCAACGTCCTGACTTTC
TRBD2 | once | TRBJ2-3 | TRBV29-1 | CSVLLAGVADTQYF | TGCAGCGTCCTTCTAGCGGGAGTAGCAGATACGCAGTATTTT
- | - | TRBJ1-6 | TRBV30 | CAWSRTVDPPLHF | TGTGCCTGGAGTCGGACAGTTGATCCACCCCTCCACTTT
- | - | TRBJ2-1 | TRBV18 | CASSPGVRGDYEQFF | TGTGCCAGCTCACCCGGCGTTAGAGGGGACTATGAGCAGTTCTTC
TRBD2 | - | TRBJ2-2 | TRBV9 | CASSPGIGGGSTGELFF | TGTGCCAGCAGCCCGGGTATAGGCGGGGGGTCCACCGGGGAGCTGTTTTTT
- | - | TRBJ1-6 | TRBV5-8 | CASSLVAHHNSYNSPLHF | TGTGCCAGCAGCTTAGTGGCCCACCACAATTCATATAATTCACCCCTCCACTTT
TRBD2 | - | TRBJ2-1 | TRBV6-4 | CASSIGRAGDEQFF | TGTGCCAGCAGTATCGGGAGGGCCGGGGATGAGCAGTTCTTC
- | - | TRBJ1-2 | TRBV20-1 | CSAGLPPGYTF | TGCAGTGCTGGACTCCCACCTGGCTACACCTTC
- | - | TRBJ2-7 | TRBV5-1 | CASRETRNPRYEQYF | TGCGCCAGCAGAGAAACGAGGAATCCCCGCTACGAGCAGTACTTC
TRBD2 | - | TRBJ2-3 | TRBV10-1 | CASSDSGSTDTQYF | TGCGCCAGCAGTGATAGCGGGAGCACAGATACGCAGTATTTT
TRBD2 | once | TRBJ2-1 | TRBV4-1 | CASSQRPAGDSYNEQFF | TGCGCCAGCAGCCAAAGACCAGCGGGGGATTCCTACAATGAGCAGTTCTTC
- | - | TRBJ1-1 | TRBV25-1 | CASSGFLNTEAFF | TGTGCCAGCAGTGGCTTTTTGAACACTGAAGCTTTCTTT